Below are 28 T cell receptor beta chains sequenced from a single sample in a study of identical twins' blood T cells. TCRdb re-analysed the 5' RACE reads in MiXCR, keeping a single row per CDR3 protein. The sample includes 300,000 to 400,000 distinct CDR3 sequences, over 25% of them seen just once. The source material was PBMCs. The receptors shown here come from a woman between 18 and 55 years old in good health.

The rearrangement uses TRBV27 and TRBJ1-2; D gene uncertain. This CDR3 contains 13 residues. From germline, CDR1 is MNHEY and CDR2 SMNVEV (reference sequence). The ends were cut back, 5 bases at V and 2 bases at J, with 9 bases in the middle. The CDR3 loop reads CASSPRWNYGYTF. The CDR3 coding sequence is TGTGCCAGCAGTCCCCGATGGAACTATGGCTACACCTTC.

The genes are TRBV5-1 and TRBJ1-3, with a possible D match to TRBD1 (5 bases). V lost 3 bases to trimming and J lost 6 bases, with 13 bases between them. Germline CDR1 SGHRS, CDR2 YFSETQ. The CDR3 is made up of 14 amino acids. The CDR3 DNA reads as TGCGCCAGCAGCTGGGGGAGTACTCAAAACACCATATATTTT. Its translation is CASSWGSTQNTIYF.

This chain uses TRBV2 with TRBJ2-1; TRBD2 agrees at 8 bases. Trimming removed 5 bases from V and 8 bases from J; junction bases left unmatched: 8. CDR1 and CDR2 from the germline V gene are SNHLY and FYNNEI. The CDR3 extends over 14 amino acids. CDR3 DNA: TGTGCCAGCAGTCCCGGGACTAGTCCCGATGAGCAGTTCTTC. This encodes CASSPGTSPDEQFF.

This rearrangement joins TRBV29-1 to TRBJ2-5, with TRBD1 matching over 12 bases. The junction had 4 bases not matched to a gene; V was cut back by 4 bases and J by 4 bases. Germline V gives CDR1 SQVTM, CDR2 ANQGSEA. This CDR3 is 14 amino acids long. The CDR3 protein is CSVGGTGGRETQYF. DNA of the CDR3: TGCAGCGTTGGGGGGACAGGGGGCCGAGAGACCCAGTACTTC. Complete variable domain (other parts from reference TRBV29-1 and TRBJ2-5): SAVISQKPSRDICQRGTSLTIQCQVDSQVTMMFWYRQQPGQSLTLIATANQGSEATYESGFVIDKFPISRPNLTFSTLTVSNMSPEDSSIYLCSVGGTGGRETQYFGPGTRLLVL.

This clonotype showed up many times. The CDR3 region is CAISDELAGVGEQFF. In nucleotides, the CDR3 is TGTGCCATCAGTGATGAACTAGCGGGAGTCGGTGAGCAGTTCTTC. The V gene is TRBV10-3, the J gene TRBJ2-1; 11 bases fit TRBD2. After removal of 3 bases from V and 9 bases from J, the junction contained 7 bases not matched to a gene. This CDR3 is built from 15 residues. Germline-derived CDR1 and CDR2 are ENHRY and SYGVKD.

This clonotype was seen a single time. A read error may explain this, as a much larger clone is one base away. This chain connects TRBV19 to TRBJ2-3, with 13 bases matching TRBD2. Per the germline V gene, CDR1 is LNHDA and CDR2 is SQIVND (reference sequence). The CDR3 is 14 residues long. V dropped 11 bases and J dropped 4; count of bases not matched to a gene: 6. The CDR3 loop is CAGRTSGRPDTQYF. CDR3 coding DNA: TGTGCCGGTCGGACTAGCGGGAGACCAGATACGCAGTATTTT. Full variable domain (missing parts from reference TRBV19 and TRBJ2-3): DGGITQSPKYLFRKEGQNVTLSCEQNLNHDAMYWYRQDPGQGLRLIYYSQIVNDFQKGDIAEGYSVSREKKESFPLTVTSAQKNPTAFYLCAGRTSGRPDTQYFGPGTRLTVL.

This clonotype was counted a few times. V usage is TRBV20-1 and J usage is TRBJ2-1, with TRBD2 matching over 7 bases. V shed 3 bases, J shed 3 bases, and the junction held 8 bases outside the gene matches. The CDR3 loop spans 15 amino acids. Per germline, CDR1 DFQATT and CDR2 SNEGSKA (reference sequence). Written as DNA, the CDR3 is TGCAGTGCTAGGGGGAAGGCGGGAGACTACAATGAGCAGTTCTTC. Translated, it gives CSARGKAGDYNEQFF.

In its sample, this clonotype was seen a few times. V and J are TRBV7-9 and TRBJ2-7, with TRBD1 matching over 9 bases. Germline-derived CDR1 and CDR2 are SEHNR and FQNEAQ (reference sequence). CDR3 length: 13 residues. The CDR3 DNA sequence: TGTGGGGCCCAGAGACAGGGGGACTACGAGCAGTACTTC. Its protein product is CGAQRQGDYEQYF. The variable domain in full, with the rest retrieved from reference TRBV7-9 and TRBJ2-7, is DTGVSQNPRHKITKRGQNVTFRCDPISEHNRLYWYRQTLGQGPEFLTYFQNEAQLEKSRLLSDRFSAERPKGSFSTLEIQRTEQGDSAMYLCGAQRQGDYEQYFGPGTRLTVT.

J is TRBJ2-3 and V is TRBV6-1; 10 bases line up with TRBD2. The trim removed 8 bases at V and 0 bases at J, leaving 26 bases unmatched. From germline, CDR1 is MNHNS and CDR2 SASEGT. CDR3 length equals 22 residues. As DNA, the CDR3 is TGTGCCAGCCCGACGGGGCCCCCAGGACTAGCGGATTTAAGACCTAGCACAGATACGCAGTATTTT. Residues: CASPTGPPGLADLRPSTDTQYF.

The chain carries TRBV3-1 and TRBJ1-1, with D possibly matching TRBD1 (5 bases). Germline CDR1 is LGHDT and CDR2 is YNNKEL (reference sequence). The length of the CDR3 is 13 residues. The V and J ends lost 2 bases and 5 bases respectively, with 9 bases between them. The CDR3 DNA follows: TGTGCCAGCAGCCAACAGGGAGGTACTGAAGCTTTCTTT. Its protein product is CASSQQGGTEAFF.

The sample holds many counts of this clonotype. The chain combines TRBV7-9 with TRBJ2-1; 8 bases are a match to TRBD1. Trimming cost V 9 bases and J 4 bases; bases outside gene matches: 8. Germline CDR1 and CDR2: SEHNR and FQNEAQ (reference sequence). The CDR3 loop spans 14 amino acids. The CDR3 region is CASSLGQAYNEQFF. As DNA, the CDR3 is TGTGCCAGTTCTCTGGGACAGGCGTACAATGAGCAGTTCTTC.

The V gene is TRBV7-9, the J gene TRBJ1-5; TRBD1 aligns across 7 bases. V gave up 4 bases and J gave up 3 bases; unmatched junction bases: 9. This CDR3 spans 16 amino acids. CDR1 and CDR2 (germline): SEHNR, FQNEAQ (reference sequence). CDR3: CASSSDRPYHNQPQHF. Written as DNA, the CDR3 is TGTGCCAGCAGCTCGGACAGGCCCTACCACAATCAGCCCCAGCATTTT.

V and J are TRBV6-5 and TRBJ1-5; 7 bases are a match to TRBD1. J was trimmed by 6 bases and V by 5 bases; bases with no gene match: 7. The length of the CDR3 is 14 residues. Germline V gives CDR1 MNHEY, CDR2 SVGAGI. CDR3 sequence: CASSRSGGSQPQHF. In nucleotides, the CDR3 is TGTGCCAGCAGTCGATCAGGGGGGAGTCAGCCCCAGCATTTT.

The genes are TRBV5-1 and TRBJ2-1, with D hard to call. V lost 0 bases, J lost 5 bases, and 9 bases lay in between. CDR3 length equals 14 residues. From germline, CDR1 is SGHRS and CDR2 YFSETQ. The CDR3 coding sequence is TGCGCCAGCAGCTTGGCCCACTTCAACAATGAGCAGTTCTTC. This encodes CASSLAHFNNEQFF.

This clonotype has at least ten counts. The chain combines TRBV5-4 with TRBJ2-2, with TRBD2 matching over 12 bases. V shed 4 bases, J shed 6 bases, and the junction held 7 bases outside the gene matches. The CDR3 sequence is 16 residues long. CDR1 and CDR2 from the germline V gene are SGHNT and YYREEE (reference sequence). The CDR3 DNA follows: TGTGCCAGCAGCCCACGACTAGCGGGAGTGGCCGGGGAGCTGTTTTTT. It codes for CASSPRLAGVAGELFF.

Details on this clonotype: A read error may produce the germline difference seen at one junction end. The chain recombines TRBV7-2 with TRBJ2-2, with TRBD1 matching 7 bases. This CDR3 has 15 amino acids. Germline CDR1 and CDR2: SGHTA and FQGNSA. The CDR3: CVSSMTRGPGGELFF. The CDR3 coding sequence is TGTGTCAGCAGCATGACAAGGGGGCCGGGCGGGGAGCTGTTTTTT.

V gene TRBV5-1 combines with J gene TRBJ2-7, with 11 bases lining up with TRBD2. Germline lookup yields CDR1 SGHRS and CDR2 YFSETQ. The CDR3 consists of 16 residues. With V trimmed by 4 bases and J by 1 base, 7 bases remained unmatched. This CDR3 reads CASSVGLAEYSYEQYF. The CDR3, as DNA: TGCGCCAGCAGCGTGGGACTAGCGGAGTATTCCTACGAGCAGTACTTC.

Concerning this clonotype itself: A much larger clone differs by one base, so this may be a read error. This sequence joins TRBV6-4 and TRBJ2-3; TRBD1 agrees at 10 bases. V lost 6 bases to trimming and J lost 6 bases; unmatched junction nucleotides: 6. Germline V gives CDR1 MRHNA, CDR2 SNTAGT. The CDR3 length is 14 residues. The CDR3 here is CASSGTGEWDTQYF. CDR3 DNA sequence: TGTGCCAGCAGCGGGACAGGGGAATGGGATACGCAGTATTTT.

This clonotype was counted a few times. The J gene is TRBJ1-5, the V gene TRBV6-1; TRBD1 matches 8 bases. Germline-derived CDR1 and CDR2 are MNHNS and SASEGT. The ends lost 8 bases at V and 6 bases at J; junction bases unmatched: 12. CDR3 length: 15 amino acids. The DNA for the CDR3 is TGTGCCAGCCGCTCGTCAGGGGGCGGGGGTCAGCCCCAGCATTTT. Amino acids: CASRSSGGGGQPQHF.

Comments on this clonotype: Being one base from a much bigger clone, this may be a read error. V is TRBV29-1 and J is TRBJ2-1, with D unresolved. Germline CDR1 and CDR2: SQVTM and ANQGSEA. V lost 7 bases and J lost 0, with 16 bases in between. This CDR3 spans 15 amino acids. CDR3 in DNA: TGCAGCGCCCCAAAGATGAAAAACTCCTACAATGAGCAGTTCTTC. Translated: CSAPKMKNSYNEQFF.

This clonotype was seen more than once but under ten times. The J gene is TRBJ2-3, the V gene TRBV29-1; 9 bases are a match to TRBD1. V lost 4 bases to trimming and J lost 4 bases; unmatched junction nucleotides: 12. The CDR3 runs to 16 residues. Looked up from germline, CDR1 is SQVTM and CDR2 is ANQGSEA. CDR3 coding DNA: TGCAGCGTTGTGTTTTCGGGGGACAGGGTATCAGATACGCAGTATTTT. Translated, it gives CSVVFSGDRVSDTQYF.

This clonotype was found a few times. The chain links TRBV14 to TRBJ1-4; the D gene is possibly TRBD1 (6 bases). Trimming left V 1 base short and J 7 bases short, with 7 bases between. The CDR3 contains 13 residues. Germline V gene lookup returns CDR1 SGHDN and CDR2 FVKESK. CDR3 region: CASSQGGPEKLFF. The CDR3 nucleotides read TGTGCCAGCAGCCAAGGGGGGCCTGAAAAACTGTTTTTT.

This clonotype was picked up many times. The chain is built from TRBV20-1 and TRBJ1-2, with D unclear. V was pared by 1 base and J by 1 base, with 13 bases between. The CDR3 is 15 amino acids. Per the germline V gene, CDR1 is DFQATT and CDR2 is SNEGSKA (reference sequence). DNA of the CDR3: TGCAGTGCTAGAGTGGGCGGAGTAATTAACTATGGCTACACCTTC. Protein sequence: CSARVGGVINYGYTF.

This clonotype was observed a few times. This chain links TRBV6-6 with TRBJ1-5; no firm D call. Germline V gives CDR1 MNHNY, CDR2 SVGAGI (reference sequence). This CDR3 region has 13 residues. V lost 8 bases to trimming and J lost 2 bases, with 10 bases between them. CDR3 in DNA: TGTGCCAGCCTCCCGCGGGGCAATCAGCCCCAGCATTTT. Translated: CASLPRGNQPQHF.

The V call is TRBV12-3 or TRBV12-4, the J call TRBJ2-2; D remains ambiguous. The CDR3 has 14 residues. V lost 4 bases and J lost 5, with 11 bases in between. CDR3 sequence: CASSYGSLTGELFF. The CDR3 DNA reads as TGTGCCAGCAGTTACGGTAGCTTAACCGGGGAGCTGTTTTTT.

This clonotype occurred many times. V gene TRBV9 combines with J gene TRBJ2-7, with 8 bases matching TRBD2. The V and J ends lost 0 bases and 0 bases, in that order; junction bases with no gene match: 8. Germline CDR1 and CDR2: SGDLS and YYNGEE. This CDR3 has 17 amino acids. The CDR3: CASSVGGSGIRSYEQYF. CDR3 DNA sequence: TGTGCCAGCAGCGTAGGTGGTAGCGGGATCCGCTCCTACGAGCAGTACTTC.

Only a few counts were recorded for this clonotype. An end of the junction differs from the germline gene, which may be a read error. V usage is TRBV28 and J usage is TRBJ1-6; a weak D match, TRBD1 (5 bases). Germline lookup yields CDR1 MDHEN and CDR2 SYDVKM. This CDR3 is 14 amino acids long. Here the CDR3 DNA reads TGTGCCAGCAGTGCGGGGGGATCAGGACACCCCACGAACTTT. Translating gives CASSAGGSGHPTNF.

This clonotype appeared many times. The chain recombines TRBV5-1 with TRBJ1-6; D gene ambiguous. CDR1 SGHRS and CDR2 YFSETQ come from the germline V gene. The germline V and J ends were trimmed by 1 base and 7 bases, with 6 bases remaining between them. The CDR3 has 13 amino acids. This chain's CDR3 is CASSLFGNSPLHF. The CDR3 nucleotides read TGCGCCAGCAGCTTGTTTGGGAATTCACCCCTCCACTTT.